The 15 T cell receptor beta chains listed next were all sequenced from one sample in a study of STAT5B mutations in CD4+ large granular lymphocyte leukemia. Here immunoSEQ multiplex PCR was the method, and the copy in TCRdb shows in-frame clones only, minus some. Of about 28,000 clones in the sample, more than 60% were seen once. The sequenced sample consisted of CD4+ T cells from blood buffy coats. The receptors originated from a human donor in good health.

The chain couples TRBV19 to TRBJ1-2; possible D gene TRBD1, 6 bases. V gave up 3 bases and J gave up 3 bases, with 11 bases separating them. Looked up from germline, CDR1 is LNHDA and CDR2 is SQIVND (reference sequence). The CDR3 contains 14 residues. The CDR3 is CASSIRGGYYGYTF. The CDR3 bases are TGTGCCAGTAGTATCCGTGGGGGCTACTATGGCTACACCTTC.

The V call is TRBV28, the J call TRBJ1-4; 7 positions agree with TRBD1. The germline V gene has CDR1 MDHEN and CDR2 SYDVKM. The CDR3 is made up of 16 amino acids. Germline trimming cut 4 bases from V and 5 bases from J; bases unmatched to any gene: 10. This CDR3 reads CASSSAGQGENEKLFF. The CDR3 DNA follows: TGTGCCAGCAGTTCGGCCGGGCAGGGGGAAAATGAAAAACTGTTTTTT.

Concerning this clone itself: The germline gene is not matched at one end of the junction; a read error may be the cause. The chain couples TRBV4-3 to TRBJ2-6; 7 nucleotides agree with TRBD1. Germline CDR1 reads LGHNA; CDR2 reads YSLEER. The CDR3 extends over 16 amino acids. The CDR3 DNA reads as TGCGCCAGCCGAGAAGGGGGCGTCTCTGGGGCCAACATCCTGACTTTC. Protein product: CASREGGVSGANILTF.

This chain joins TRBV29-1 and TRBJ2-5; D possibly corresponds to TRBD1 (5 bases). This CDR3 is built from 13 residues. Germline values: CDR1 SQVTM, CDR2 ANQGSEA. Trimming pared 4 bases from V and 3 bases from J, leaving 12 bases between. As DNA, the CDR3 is TGCAGCGTTGTGGTAGAGACAGAAGAGACCCAGTACTTC. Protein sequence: CSVVVETEETQYF.

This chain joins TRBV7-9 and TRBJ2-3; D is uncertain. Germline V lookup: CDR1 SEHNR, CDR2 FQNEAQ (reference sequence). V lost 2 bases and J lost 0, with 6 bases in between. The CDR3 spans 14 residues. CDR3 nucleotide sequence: TGTGCCAGCAGCTTAAGTTCTAGCACAGATACGCAGTATTTT. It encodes CASSLSSSTDTQYF. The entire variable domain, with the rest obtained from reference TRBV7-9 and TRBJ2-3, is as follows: DTGVSQNPRHKITKRGQNVTFRCDPISEHNRLYWYRQTLGQGPEFLTYFQNEAQLEKSRLLSDRFSAERPKGSFSTLEIQRTEQGDSAMYLCASSLSSSTDTQYFGPGTRLTVL.

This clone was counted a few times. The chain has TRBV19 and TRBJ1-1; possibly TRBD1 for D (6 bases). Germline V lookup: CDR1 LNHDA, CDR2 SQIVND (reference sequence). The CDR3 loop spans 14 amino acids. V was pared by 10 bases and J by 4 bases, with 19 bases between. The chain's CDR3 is CATTGLVHTTEAFF. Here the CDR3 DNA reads TGTGCCACCACAGGGCTGGTCCATACCACTGAAGCTTTCTTT.

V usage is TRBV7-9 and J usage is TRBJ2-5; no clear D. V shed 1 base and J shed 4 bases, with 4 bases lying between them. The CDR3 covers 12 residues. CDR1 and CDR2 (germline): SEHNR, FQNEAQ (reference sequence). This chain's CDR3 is CASSLDRETQYF. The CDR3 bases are TGTGCCAGCAGCTTAGATCGAGAGACCCAGTACTTC.

In nucleotides, the CDR3 is TGTGCCAGCAGTTCCTCCTTTACAGGGCTCCAAGAGACCCAGTACTTC. It translates to CASSSSFTGLQETQYF. The chain couples TRBV6-5 to TRBJ2-5; a weak D match, TRBD1 (6 bases). This CDR3 contains 16 residues. Trimming took off 4 bases at V and 1 base at J, with 16 bases between the two ends. The germline V gene encodes CDR1 MNHEY and CDR2 SVGAGI.

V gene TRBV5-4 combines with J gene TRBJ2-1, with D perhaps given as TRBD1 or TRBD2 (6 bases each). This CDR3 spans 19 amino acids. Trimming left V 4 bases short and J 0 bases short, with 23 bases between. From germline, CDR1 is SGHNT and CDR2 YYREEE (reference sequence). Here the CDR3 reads CASSSWGAVGHSSYNEQFF. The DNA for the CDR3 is TGTGCCAGCAGCAGCTGGGGGGCTGTGGGGCATAGCTCCTACAATGAGCAGTTCTTC.

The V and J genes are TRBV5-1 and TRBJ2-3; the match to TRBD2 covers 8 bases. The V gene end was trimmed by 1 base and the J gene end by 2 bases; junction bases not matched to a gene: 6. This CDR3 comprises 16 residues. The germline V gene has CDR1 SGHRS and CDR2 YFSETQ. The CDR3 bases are TGCGCCAGCAGCTTGTCCTTAGCGGGGATCACAGATACGCAGTATTTT. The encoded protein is CASSLSLAGITDTQYF.

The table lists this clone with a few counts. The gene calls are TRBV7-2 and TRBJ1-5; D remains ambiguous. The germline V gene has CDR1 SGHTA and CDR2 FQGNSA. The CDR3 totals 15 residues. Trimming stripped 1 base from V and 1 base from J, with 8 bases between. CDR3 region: CASSLVGGSNQPQHF. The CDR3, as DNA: TGTGCCAGCAGCTTAGTAGGTGGGAGCAATCAGCCCCAGCATTTT.

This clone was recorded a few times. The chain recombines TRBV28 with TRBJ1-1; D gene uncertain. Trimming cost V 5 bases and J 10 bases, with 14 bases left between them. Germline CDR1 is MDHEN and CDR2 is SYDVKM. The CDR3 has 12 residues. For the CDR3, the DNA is TGTGCCAGCAGTCCGGGCCACGGAGGAGCTTTCTTT. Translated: CASSPGHGGAFF. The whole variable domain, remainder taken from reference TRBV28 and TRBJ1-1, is DVKVTQSSRYLVKRTGEKVFLECVQDMDHENMFWYRQDPGLGLRLIYFSYDVKMKEKGDIPEGYSVSREKKERFSLILESASTNQTSMYLCASSPGHGGAFFGQGTRLTVV.

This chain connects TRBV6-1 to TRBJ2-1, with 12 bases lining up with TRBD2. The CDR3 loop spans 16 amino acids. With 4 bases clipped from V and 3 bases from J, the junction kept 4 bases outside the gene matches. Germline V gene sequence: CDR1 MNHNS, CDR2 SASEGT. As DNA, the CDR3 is TGTGCCAGCAGTGGACTAGCGGGGGACTACTACAATGAGCAGTTCTTC. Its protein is CASSGLAGDYYNEQFF.

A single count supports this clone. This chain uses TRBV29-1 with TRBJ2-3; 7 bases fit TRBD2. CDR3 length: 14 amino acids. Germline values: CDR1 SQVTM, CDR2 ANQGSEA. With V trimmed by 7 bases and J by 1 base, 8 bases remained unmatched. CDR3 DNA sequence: TGCAGCGCCGACGGTCTAGCGGGCACAGATACGCAGTATTTT. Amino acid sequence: CSADGLAGTDTQYF.

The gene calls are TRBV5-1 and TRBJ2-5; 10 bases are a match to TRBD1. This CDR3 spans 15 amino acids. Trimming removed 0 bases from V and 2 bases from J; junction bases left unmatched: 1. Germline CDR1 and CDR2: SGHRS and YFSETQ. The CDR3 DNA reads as TGCGCCAGCAGCTTGGAGGGACAGGGGCAAGAGACCCAGTACTTC. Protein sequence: CASSLEGQGQETQYF. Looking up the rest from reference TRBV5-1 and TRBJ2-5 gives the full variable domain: KAGVTQTPRYLIKTRGQQVTLSCSPISGHRSVSWYQQTPGQGLQFLFEYFSETQRNKGNFPGRFSGRQFSNSRSEMNVSTLELGDSALYLCASSLEGQGQETQYFGPGTRLLVL.